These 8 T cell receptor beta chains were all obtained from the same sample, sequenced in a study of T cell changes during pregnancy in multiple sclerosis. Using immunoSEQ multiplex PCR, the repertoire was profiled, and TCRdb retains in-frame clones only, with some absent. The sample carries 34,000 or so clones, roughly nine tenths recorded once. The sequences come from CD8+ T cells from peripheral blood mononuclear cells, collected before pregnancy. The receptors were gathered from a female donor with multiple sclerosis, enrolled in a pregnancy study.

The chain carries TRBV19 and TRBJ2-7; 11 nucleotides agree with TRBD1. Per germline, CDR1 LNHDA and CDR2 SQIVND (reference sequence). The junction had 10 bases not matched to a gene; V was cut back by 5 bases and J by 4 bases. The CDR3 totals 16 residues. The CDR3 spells CASSPYGTGGRYEQYF. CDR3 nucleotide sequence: TGTGCCAGTAGTCCCTACGGGACAGGGGGAAGGTACGAGCAGTACTTC.

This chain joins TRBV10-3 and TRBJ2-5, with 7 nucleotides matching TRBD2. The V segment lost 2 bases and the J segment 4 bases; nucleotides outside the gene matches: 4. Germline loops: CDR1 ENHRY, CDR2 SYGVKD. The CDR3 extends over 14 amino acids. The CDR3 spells CAISEVAGVETQYF. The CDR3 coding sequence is TGTGCCATCAGTGAGGTGGCGGGAGTAGAGACCCAGTACTTC.

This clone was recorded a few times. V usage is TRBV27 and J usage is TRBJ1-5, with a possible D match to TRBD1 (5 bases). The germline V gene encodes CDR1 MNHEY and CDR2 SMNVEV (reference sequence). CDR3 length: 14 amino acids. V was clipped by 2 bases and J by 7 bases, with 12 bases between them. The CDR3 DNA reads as TGTGCCAGCAGTTTAGTGGGATCAGGGCAGCCCCAGCATTTT. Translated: CASSLVGSGQPQHF.

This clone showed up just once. The CDR3 DNA sequence: TGTGCCAGCAGCCCCCTCCGACTGCGAGCTCCAGATACGCAGTATTTT. Encoded protein: CASSPLRLRAPDTQYF. The chain recombines TRBV27 with TRBJ2-3; D is uncertain. CDR3 length: 16 amino acids. Germline lookup yields CDR1 MNHEY and CDR2 SMNVEV (reference sequence). Trimming cost V 6 bases and J 4 bases, with 20 bases left between them.

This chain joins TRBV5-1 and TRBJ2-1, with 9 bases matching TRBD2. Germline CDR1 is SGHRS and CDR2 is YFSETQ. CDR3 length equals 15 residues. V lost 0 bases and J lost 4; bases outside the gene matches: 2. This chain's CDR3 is CASSLDLAGYNEQFF. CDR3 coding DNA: TGCGCCAGCAGCTTGGATCTAGCGGGGTACAATGAGCAGTTCTTC.

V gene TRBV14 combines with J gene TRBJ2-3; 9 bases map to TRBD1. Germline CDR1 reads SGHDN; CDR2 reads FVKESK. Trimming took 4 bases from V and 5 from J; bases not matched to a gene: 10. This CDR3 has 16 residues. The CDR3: CASSPPYRGRGDTQYF. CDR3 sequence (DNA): TGTGCCAGCAGCCCGCCCTACAGGGGGCGCGGAGATACGCAGTATTTT.

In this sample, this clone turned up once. The CDR3 protein is CASSHSAGPDTDTQYF. CDR3 DNA: TGCGCCAGCAGCCACTCCGCTGGGCCCGACACAGATACGCAGTATTTT. The V call is TRBV4-3, the J call TRBJ2-3; D is undetermined. CDR1 is LGHNA and CDR2 is YSLEER in the germline V gene. This CDR3 contains 16 residues. Trimming shortened V by 3 bases and J by 2 bases, and 15 bases separated the two germline ends.

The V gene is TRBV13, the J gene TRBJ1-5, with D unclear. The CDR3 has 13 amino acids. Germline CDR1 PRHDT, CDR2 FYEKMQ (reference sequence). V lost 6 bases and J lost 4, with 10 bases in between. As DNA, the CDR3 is TGTGCCAGCAGTCCGGGGAATAATCAGCCCCAGCATTTT. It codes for CASSPGNNQPQHF.